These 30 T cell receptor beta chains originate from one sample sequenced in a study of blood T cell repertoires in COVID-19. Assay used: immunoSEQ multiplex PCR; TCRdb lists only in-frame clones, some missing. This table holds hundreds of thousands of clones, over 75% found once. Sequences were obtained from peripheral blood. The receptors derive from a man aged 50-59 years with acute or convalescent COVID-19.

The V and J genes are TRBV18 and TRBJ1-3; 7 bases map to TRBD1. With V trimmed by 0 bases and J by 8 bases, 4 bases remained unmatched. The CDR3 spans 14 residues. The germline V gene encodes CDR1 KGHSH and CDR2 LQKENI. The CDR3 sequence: CASSPPQGEDTIYF. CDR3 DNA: TGTGCCAGCTCACCACCTCAGGGGGAAGACACCATATATTTT.

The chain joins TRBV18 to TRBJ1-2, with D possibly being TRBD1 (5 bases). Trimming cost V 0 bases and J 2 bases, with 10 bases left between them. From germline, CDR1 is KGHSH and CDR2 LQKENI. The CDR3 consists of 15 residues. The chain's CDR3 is CASSPPGPLNYGYTF. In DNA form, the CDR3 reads TGTGCCAGCTCACCACCGGGGCCTTTAAACTATGGCTACACCTTC.

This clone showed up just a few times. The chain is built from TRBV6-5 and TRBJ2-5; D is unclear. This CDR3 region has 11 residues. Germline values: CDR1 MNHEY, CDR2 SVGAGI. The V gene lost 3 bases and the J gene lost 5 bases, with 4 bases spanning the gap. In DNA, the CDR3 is TGTGCCAGCAGTTATCCGGAGACCCAGTACTTC. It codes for CASSYPETQYF.

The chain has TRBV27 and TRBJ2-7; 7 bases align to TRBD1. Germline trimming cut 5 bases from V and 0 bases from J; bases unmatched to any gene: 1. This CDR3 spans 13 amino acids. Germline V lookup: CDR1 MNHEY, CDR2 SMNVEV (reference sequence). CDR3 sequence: CASSRDSSYEQYF. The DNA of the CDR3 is TGTGCCAGCAGTAGGGACAGCTCCTACGAGCAGTACTTC.

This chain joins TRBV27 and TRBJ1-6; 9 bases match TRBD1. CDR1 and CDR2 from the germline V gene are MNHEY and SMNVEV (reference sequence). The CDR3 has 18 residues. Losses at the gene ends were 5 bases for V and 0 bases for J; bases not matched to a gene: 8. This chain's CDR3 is CASSVWTGASSYNSPLHF. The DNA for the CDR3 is TGTGCCAGCAGTGTCTGGACAGGGGCGAGCTCCTATAATTCACCCCTCCACTTT.

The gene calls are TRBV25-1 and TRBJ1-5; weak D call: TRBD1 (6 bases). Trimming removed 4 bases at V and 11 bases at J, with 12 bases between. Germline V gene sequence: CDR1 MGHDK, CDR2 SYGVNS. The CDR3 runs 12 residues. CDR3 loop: CASSGQGFAQHF. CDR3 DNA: TGTGCCAGCAGTGGTCAGGGGTTTGCCCAGCATTTT.

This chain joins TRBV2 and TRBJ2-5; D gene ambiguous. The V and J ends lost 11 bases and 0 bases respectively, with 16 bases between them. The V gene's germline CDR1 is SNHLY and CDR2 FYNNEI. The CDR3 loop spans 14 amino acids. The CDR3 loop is CAFTLGVNQETQYF. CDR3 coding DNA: TGTGCCTTCACACTCGGAGTTAACCAAGAGACCCAGTACTTC.

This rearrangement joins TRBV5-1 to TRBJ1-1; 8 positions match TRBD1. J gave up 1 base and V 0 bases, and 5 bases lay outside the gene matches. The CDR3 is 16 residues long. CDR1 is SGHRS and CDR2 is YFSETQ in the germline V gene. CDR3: CASSLDHRGKNTEAFF. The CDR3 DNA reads TGCGCCAGCAGCTTGGACCACAGGGGGAAGAACACTGAAGCTTTCTTT. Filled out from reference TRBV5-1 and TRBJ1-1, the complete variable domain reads KAGVTQTPRYLIKTRGQQVTLSCSPISGHRSVSWYQQTPGQGLQFLFEYFSETQRNKGNFPGRFSGRQFSNSRSEMNVSTLELGDSALYLCASSLDHRGKNTEAFFGQGTRLTVV.

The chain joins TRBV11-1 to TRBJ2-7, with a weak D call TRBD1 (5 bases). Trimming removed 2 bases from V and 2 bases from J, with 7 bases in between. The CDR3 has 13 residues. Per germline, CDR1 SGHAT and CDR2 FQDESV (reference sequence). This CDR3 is CASSLRQTYEQYF. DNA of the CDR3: TGTGCCAGCAGCTTAAGACAGACCTACGAGCAGTACTTC.

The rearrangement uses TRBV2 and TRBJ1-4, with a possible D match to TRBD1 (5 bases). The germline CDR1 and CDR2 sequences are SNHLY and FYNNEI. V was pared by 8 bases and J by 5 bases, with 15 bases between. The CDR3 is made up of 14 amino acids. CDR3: CASYITGRNEKLFF. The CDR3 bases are TGTGCCAGCTACATTACAGGTCGCAATGAAAAACTGTTTTTT.

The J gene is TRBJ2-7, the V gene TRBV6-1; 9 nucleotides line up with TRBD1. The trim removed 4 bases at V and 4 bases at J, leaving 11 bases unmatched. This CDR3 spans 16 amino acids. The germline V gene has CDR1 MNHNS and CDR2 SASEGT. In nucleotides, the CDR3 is TGTGCCAGCAGTGGGCGCTTCGGGACAGGGACTTACGAGCAGTACTTC. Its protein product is CASSGRFGTGTYEQYF.

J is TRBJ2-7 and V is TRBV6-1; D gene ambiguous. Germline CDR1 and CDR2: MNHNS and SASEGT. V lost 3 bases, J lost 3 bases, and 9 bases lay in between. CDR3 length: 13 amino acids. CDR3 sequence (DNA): TGTGCCAGCAGTGATTCAAGGAGCTACGAGCAGTACTTC. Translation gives CASSDSRSYEQYF.

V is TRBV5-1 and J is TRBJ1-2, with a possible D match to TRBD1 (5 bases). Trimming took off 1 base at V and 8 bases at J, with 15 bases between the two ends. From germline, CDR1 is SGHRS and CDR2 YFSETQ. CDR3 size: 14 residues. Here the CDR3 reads CASSLFPGQEGYTF. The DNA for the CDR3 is TGCGCCAGCAGCTTGTTTCCAGGACAAGAGGGCTACACCTTC.

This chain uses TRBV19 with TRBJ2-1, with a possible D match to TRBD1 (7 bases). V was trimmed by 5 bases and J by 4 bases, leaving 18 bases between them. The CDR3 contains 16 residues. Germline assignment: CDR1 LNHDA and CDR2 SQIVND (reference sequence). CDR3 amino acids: CASSRTGGGVYNEQFF. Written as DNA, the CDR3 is TGTGCCAGTAGTCGGACAGGTGGAGGGGTTTACAATGAGCAGTTCTTC.

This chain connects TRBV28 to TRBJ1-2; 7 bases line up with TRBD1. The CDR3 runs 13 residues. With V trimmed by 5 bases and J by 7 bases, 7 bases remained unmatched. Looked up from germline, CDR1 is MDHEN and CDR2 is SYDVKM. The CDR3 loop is CASSLDRALGYTF. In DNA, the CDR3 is TGTGCCAGCAGTCTCGACAGGGCCCTTGGCTACACCTTC.

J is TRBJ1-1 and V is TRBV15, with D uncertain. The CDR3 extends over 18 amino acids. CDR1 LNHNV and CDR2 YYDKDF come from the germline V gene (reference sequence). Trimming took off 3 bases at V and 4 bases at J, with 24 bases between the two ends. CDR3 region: CATSSRGDIDRSSTEAFF. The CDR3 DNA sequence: TGTGCCACCAGCAGCCGAGGAGATATTGATAGGTCGAGCACTGAAGCTTTCTTT.

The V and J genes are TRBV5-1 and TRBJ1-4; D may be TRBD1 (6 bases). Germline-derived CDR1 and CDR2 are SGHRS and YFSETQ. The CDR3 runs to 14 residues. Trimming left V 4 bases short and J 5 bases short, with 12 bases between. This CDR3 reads CASSTTGLNEKLFF. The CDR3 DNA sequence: TGCGCCAGCAGCACCACAGGGTTGAATGAAAAACTGTTTTTT.

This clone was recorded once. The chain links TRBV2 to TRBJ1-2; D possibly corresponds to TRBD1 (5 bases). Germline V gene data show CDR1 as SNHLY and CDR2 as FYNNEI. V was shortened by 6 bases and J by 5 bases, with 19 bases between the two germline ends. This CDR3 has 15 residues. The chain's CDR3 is CASSPSRDSVYGYTF. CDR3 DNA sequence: TGTGCCAGCAGCCCATCTAGAGACAGCGTTTATGGCTACACCTTC. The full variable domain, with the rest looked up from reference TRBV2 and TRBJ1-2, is EPEVTQTPSHQVTQMGQEVILRCVPISNHLYFYWYRQILGQKVEFLVSFYNNEISEKSEIFDDQFSVERPDGSNFTLKIRSTKLEDSAMYFCASSPSRDSVYGYTFGSGTRLTVV.

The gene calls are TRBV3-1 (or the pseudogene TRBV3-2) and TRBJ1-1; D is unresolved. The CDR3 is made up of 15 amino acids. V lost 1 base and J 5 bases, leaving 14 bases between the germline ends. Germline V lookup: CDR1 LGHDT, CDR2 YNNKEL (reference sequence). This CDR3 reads CASSQGQVLRTEAFF. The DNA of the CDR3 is TGTGCCAGCAGCCAAGGTCAAGTATTGAGGACTGAAGCTTTCTTT.

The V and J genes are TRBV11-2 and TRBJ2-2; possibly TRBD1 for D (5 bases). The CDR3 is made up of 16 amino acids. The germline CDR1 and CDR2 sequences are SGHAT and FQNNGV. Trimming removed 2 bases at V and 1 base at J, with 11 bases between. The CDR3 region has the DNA TGTGCCAGCAGCTTACCCTCCACAGGGAACACCGGGGAGCTGTTTTTT. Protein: CASSLPSTGNTGELFF.

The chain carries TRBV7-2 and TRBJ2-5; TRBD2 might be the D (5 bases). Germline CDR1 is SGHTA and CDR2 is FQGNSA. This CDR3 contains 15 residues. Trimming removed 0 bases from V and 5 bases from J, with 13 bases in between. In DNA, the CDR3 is TGTGCCAGCAGCTTAGCGCGTCGGGGTACGGAGACCCAGTACTTC. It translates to CASSLARRGTETQYF.

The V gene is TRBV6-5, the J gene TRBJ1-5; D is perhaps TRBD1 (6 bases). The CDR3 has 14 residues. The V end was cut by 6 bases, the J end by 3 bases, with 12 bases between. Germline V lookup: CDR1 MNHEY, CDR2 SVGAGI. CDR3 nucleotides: TGTGCCAGCAGCCCGAACAGGGCCAATCAGCCCCAGCATTTT. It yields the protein CASSPNRANQPQHF.

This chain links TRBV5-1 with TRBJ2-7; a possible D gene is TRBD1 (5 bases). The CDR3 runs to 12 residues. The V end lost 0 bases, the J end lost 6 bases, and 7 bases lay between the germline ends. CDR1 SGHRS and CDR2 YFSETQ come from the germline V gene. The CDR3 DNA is TGCGCCAGCAGCTTGGGACAGCTCGAGCAGTACTTC. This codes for CASSLGQLEQYF. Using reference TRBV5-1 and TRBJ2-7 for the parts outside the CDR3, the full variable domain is KAGVTQTPRYLIKTRGQQVTLSCSPISGHRSVSWYQQTPGQGLQFLFEYFSETQRNKGNFPGRFSGRQFSNSRSEMNVSTLELGDSALYLCASSLGQLEQYFGPGTRLTVT.

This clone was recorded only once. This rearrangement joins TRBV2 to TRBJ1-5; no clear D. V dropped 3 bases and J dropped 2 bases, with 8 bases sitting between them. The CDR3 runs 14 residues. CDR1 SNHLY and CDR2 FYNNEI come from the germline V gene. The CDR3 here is CASSETEGNQPQHF. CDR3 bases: TGTGCCAGCAGTGAGACGGAGGGCAATCAGCCCCAGCATTTT. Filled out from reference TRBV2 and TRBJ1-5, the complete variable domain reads EPEVTQTPSHQVTQMGQEVILRCVPISNHLYFYWYRQILGQKVEFLVSFYNNEISEKSEIFDDQFSVERPDGSNFTLKIRSTKLEDSAMYFCASSETEGNQPQHFGDGTRLSIL.

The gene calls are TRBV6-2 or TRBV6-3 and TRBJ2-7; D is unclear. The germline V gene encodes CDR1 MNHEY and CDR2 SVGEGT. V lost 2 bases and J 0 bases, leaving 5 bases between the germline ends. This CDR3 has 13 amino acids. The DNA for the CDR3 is TGTGCCAGCAGTTACGCCAGCTCCTACGAGCAGTACTTC. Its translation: CASSYASSYEQYF.

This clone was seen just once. The CDR3 DNA reads as TGTGCCAGCAGCCTGACTAGCGGGGGGACGAATGAGCAGTTCTTC. It encodes CASSLTSGGTNEQFF. The chain couples TRBV7-8 to TRBJ2-1, with TRBD2 matching over 13 bases. CDR3 length: 15 amino acids. Trimming cost V 5 bases and J 7 bases; bases outside gene matches: 5. Germline assignment: CDR1 SGHVS and CDR2 FQNEAQ.

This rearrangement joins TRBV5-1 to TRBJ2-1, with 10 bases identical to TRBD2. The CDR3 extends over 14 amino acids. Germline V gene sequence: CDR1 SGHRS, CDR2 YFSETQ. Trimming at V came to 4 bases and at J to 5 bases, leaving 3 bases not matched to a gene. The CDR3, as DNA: TGCGCCAGCAGCACCGGACTAGCGGACAATGAGCAGTTCTTC. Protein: CASSTGLADNEQFF. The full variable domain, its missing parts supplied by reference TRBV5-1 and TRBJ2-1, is KAGVTQTPRYLIKTRGQQVTLSCSPISGHRSVSWYQQTPGQGLQFLFEYFSETQRNKGNFPGRFSGRQFSNSRSEMNVSTLELGDSALYLCASSTGLADNEQFFGPGTRLTVL.

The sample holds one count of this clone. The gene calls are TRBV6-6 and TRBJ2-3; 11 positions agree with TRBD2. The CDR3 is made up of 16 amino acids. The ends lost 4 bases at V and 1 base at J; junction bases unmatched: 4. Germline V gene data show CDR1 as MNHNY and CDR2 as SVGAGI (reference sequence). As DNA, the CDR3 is TGTGCCAGCAGTTTCCTAGCGGGGGGCCGCACAGATACGCAGTATTTT. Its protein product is CASSFLAGGRTDTQYF.

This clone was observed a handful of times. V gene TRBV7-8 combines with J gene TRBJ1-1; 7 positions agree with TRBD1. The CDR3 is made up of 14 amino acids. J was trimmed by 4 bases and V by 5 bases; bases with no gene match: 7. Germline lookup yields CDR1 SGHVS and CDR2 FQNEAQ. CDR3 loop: CASSPYSGGTEAFF. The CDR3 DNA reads TGTGCCAGCAGCCCGTATTCAGGGGGCACTGAAGCTTTCTTT.

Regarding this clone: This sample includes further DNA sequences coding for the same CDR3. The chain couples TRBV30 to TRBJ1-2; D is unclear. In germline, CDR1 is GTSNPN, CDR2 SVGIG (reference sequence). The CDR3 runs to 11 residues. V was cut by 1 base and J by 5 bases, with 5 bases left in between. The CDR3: CAWSGGYGYTF. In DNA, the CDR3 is TGTGCCTGGAGTGGAGGGTATGGCTACACCTTC.